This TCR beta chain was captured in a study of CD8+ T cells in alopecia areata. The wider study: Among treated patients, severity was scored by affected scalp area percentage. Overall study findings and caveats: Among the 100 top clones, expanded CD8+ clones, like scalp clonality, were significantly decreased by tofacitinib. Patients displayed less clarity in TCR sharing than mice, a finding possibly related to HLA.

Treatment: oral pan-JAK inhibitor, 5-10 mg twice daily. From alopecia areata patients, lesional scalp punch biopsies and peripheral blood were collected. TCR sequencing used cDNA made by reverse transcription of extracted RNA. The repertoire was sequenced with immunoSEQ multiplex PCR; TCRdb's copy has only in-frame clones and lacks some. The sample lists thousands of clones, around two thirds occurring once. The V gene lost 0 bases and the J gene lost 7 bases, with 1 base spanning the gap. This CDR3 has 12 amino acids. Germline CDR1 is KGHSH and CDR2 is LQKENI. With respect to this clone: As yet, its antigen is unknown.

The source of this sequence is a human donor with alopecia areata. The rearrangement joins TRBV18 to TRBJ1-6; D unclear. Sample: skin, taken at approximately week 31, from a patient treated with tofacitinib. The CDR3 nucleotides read TGTGCCAGCTCACCACCGAATTCACCCCTCCACTTT. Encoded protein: CASSPPNSPLHF.